The T cell receptor beta chain described here comes from a study of graft-versus-host responses after intestinal transplantation. Here immunoSEQ multiplex PCR was the method, and the copy in TCRdb shows in-frame clones only, minus some. Here the sample spans 100,000 or so clones, around 93% being singletons. Trimming cost V 3 bases and J 5 bases, with 20 bases left between them. Germline CDR1 and CDR2: MGHRA and YSYEKL. This CDR3 is built from 16 residues. A remark on this clone: Its matching antigen is unknown.

The sequence came from a human donor who was the organ donor for an intestinal transplant. This chain joins TRBV4-1 and TRBJ2-7; D gene ambiguous. The sample consisted of unstimulated CD8+ T cells sorted from spleen or lymph node cells, taken before transplant. The CDR3 coding sequence is TGCGCCAGCAGCCAGTTGGTTCGCCCGTCTTCGGACGAGCAGTACTTC. This translates into CASSQLVRPSSDEQYF.